The present entry profiles one TCR beta chain with its context. This sample is drawn from a study of T cell changes during pregnancy in multiple sclerosis. Libraries were prepared by immunoSEQ multiplex PCR; TCRdb keeps only in-frame clonotypes and omits some of them. The table includes about 75,000 clones, 70% to 90% detected once. The CDR3 totals 14 residues. Between the trimmed V and J ends, which lost 4 bases and 2 bases, there was a span of 9 bases. The V gene's germline CDR1 is SGHRS and CDR2 YFSETQ. The clonotype comes from a female donor in good health, enrolled as a control in a pregnancy study. The sequenced sample was peripheral blood, obtained in the first trimester of pregnancy. The chain links TRBV5-1 to TRBJ2-2; possibly TRBD2 for D (5 bases). The CDR3 reads CASSASGNTGELFF. The CDR3, as DNA: TGCGCCAGCAGCGCCAGCGGCAACACCGGGGAGCTGTTTTTT.